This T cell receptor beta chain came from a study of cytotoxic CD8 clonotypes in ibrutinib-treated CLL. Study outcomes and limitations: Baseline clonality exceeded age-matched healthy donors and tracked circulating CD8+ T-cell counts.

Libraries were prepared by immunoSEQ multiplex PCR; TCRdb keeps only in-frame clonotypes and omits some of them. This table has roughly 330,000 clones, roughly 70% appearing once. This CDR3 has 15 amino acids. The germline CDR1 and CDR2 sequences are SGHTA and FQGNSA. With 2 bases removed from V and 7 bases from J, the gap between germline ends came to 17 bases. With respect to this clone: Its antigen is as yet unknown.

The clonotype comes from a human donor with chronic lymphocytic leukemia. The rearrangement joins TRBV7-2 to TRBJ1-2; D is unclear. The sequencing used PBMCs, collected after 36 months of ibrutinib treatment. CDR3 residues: CASSLFPDALRGYTF. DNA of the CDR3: TGTGCCAGCAGCTTATTCCCCGATGCGCTACGTGGCTACACCTTC.